This TCR beta chain was documented in a study of T cell repertoires in cytomegalovirus infection. For the study at large: Recently described HLA-C-restricted plus well-studied HLA-B-restricted CMV epitopes were used. Study-level results: Carriage of CMV together with the relevant HLA was identifiable through cumulative public TCR beta family frequency. Clonotypes of TCR beta that were HLA-C-restricted and CMV-specific dominated the ex vivo response.

TCRdb independently ran MiXCR on the reads; one entry per CDR3 protein. The repertoire includes hundreds of thousands of distinct CDR3 sequences, about two fifths of them detected once, and 35% to 50% sits in the top ten. Germline V lookup: CDR1 SEHNR, CDR2 FQNEAQ (reference sequence). This CDR3 spans 11 amino acids. V lost 4 bases to trimming and J lost 6 bases, with 6 bases between them. Turning to this clonotype: Its antigen is as yet unknown.

The sequence was collected from a human donor in good health (CMV status not recorded). Some clones in this sample may be carry-over from other donors' samples. The sample here was cultured PBMCs, taken from culture after CMV antigen stimulation. The V gene is TRBV7-9, the J gene TRBJ1-2; D might be TRBD1 (6 bases). CDR3 coding DNA: TGTGCCAGCAGCTGGACAGATGGCTACACCTTC. Residues: CASSWTDGYTF.